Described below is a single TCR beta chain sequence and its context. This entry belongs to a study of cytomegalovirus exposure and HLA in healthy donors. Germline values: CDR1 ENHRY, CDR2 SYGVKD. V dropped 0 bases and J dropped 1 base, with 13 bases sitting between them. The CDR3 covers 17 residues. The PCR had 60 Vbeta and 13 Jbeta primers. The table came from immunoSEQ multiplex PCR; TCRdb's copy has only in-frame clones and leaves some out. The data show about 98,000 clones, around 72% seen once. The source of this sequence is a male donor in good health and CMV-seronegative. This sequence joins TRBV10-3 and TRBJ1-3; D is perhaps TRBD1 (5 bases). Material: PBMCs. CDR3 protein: CAISESAGGSSGNTIYF. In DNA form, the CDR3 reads TGTGCCATCAGTGAGTCAGCGGGGGGGTCTTCTGGAAACACCATATATTTT.